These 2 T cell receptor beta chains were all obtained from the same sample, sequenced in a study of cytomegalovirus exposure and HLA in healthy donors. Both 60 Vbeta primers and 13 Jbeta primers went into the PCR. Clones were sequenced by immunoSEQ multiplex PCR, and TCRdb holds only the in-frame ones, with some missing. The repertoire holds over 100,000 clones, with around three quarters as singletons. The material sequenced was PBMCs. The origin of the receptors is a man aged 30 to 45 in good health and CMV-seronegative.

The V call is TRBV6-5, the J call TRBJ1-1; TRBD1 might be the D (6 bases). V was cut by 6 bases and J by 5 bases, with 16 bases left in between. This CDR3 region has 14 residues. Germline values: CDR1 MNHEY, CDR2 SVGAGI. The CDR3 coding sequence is TGTGCCAGCAGCCGCCCCGGACAGAAAACTGAAGCTTTCTTT. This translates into CASSRPGQKTEAFF.

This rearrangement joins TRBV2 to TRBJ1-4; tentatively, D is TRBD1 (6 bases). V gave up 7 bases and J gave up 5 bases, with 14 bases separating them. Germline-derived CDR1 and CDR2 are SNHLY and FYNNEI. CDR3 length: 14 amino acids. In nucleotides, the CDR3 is TGTGCCAGCACCGTACGGGGGGCAAATGAAAAACTGTTTTTT. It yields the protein CASTVRGANEKLFF.